The 14 T cell receptor beta chains below all came from one sample that was sequenced in a study of regulatory and conventional T cells in RAG deficiency. This table comes from immunoSEQ multiplex PCR, and its TCRdb copy is limited to in-frame clones, with some not included. The table has some 30,000 clones, approximately 90% seen once. The same sample was also used in a study of regulatory T cells. That report notes: Amplification used 52 TRBV primers and 13 TRBJ primers.

Sequenced sample: CD8+ T cells sorted from blood. These TCRs come from a human donor in good health.

This chain uses TRBV7-6 with TRBJ2-7; D remains ambiguous. Germline V gene sequence: CDR1 SGHVS, CDR2 FNYEAQ. V was shortened by 1 base and J by 4 bases, with 11 bases between the two germline ends. The CDR3 consists of 14 residues. The CDR3 DNA follows: TGTGCCAGCAGCTTAGGAGTGGGTCCGTACGAGCAGTACTTC. This gives the protein CASSLGVGPYEQYF.

The chain recombines TRBV15 with TRBJ2-1; D remains unclear. This CDR3 contains 17 residues. Germline V CDR1 and CDR2: LNHNV, YYDKDF (reference sequence). Trimming took 1 base from V and 0 from J, leaving 13 bases between them. CDR3 bases: TGTGCCACCAGCAGAGGGGCCGGGTTTGCCTCCTACAATGAGCAGTTCTTC. This sequence encodes CATSRGAGFASYNEQFF.

The chain joins TRBV15 to TRBJ2-6; TRBD1 might be the D (5 bases). The germline CDR1 and CDR2 sequences are LNHNV and YYDKDF (reference sequence). V gave up 3 bases and J gave up 1 base, with 13 bases separating them. This CDR3 region has 17 residues. This CDR3 reads CATSRAGSQSGANVLTF. As DNA, the CDR3 is TGTGCCACCAGCAGGGCAGGGTCCCAGTCTGGGGCCAACGTCCTGACTTTC.

CDR3 residues: CATRNGLVPTDTQYF. CDR3 coding DNA: TGTGCCACCCGTAACGGACTAGTTCCCACAGATACGCAGTATTTT. The chain couples TRBV7-9 to TRBJ2-3; TRBD2 matches at 7 bases. CDR3 length: 15 residues. V was pared by 10 bases and J by 2 bases, with 12 bases of the junction left unmatched. CDR1 SEHNR and CDR2 FQNEAQ come from the germline V gene (reference sequence).

The rearrangement joins TRBV5-5 to TRBJ2-7; 9 bases are a match to TRBD1. The CDR3 loop spans 11 amino acids. Germline V CDR1 and CDR2: SGHKS, YYEKEE (reference sequence). Losses at the gene ends were 4 bases for V and 11 bases for J; bases not matched to a gene: 4. CDR3 sequence: CASSETGGKYF. The DNA for the CDR3 is TGTGCCAGCAGCGAGACAGGGGGGAAGTACTTC.

The chain couples TRBV7-9 to TRBJ2-7; 8 bases map to TRBD2. This CDR3 is built from 15 residues. Germline-derived CDR1 and CDR2 are SEHNR and FQNEAQ (reference sequence). With V trimmed by 2 bases and J by 0 bases, 3 bases remained unmatched. The CDR3 coding sequence is TGTGCCAGCAGCTTACCTAGCGGGTCCTCCTACGAGCAGTACTTC. It encodes CASSLPSGSSYEQYF.

The chain couples TRBV19 to TRBJ2-4; 9 bases align to TRBD1. J gave up 3 bases and V 8 bases, and 8 bases lay outside the gene matches. The germline V gene encodes CDR1 LNHDA and CDR2 SQIVND (reference sequence). The CDR3 contains 15 residues. CDR3 residues: CASSPGQGNKNIQYF. For the CDR3, the DNA is TGTGCCAGTTCACCGGGACAGGGTAACAAAAACATTCAGTACTTC.

The gene calls are TRBV4-3 and TRBJ2-1; D might be TRBD2 (7 bases). Germline V CDR1 and CDR2: LGHNA, YSLEER. The V and J ends lost 0 bases and 6 bases respectively, with 15 bases between them. The CDR3 is 16 amino acids. The DNA of the CDR3 is TGCGCCAGCAGCCAAGATCGGGGGGCGATGATCAATGAGCAGTTCTTC. Amino acid sequence: CASSQDRGAMINEQFF.

This rearrangement joins TRBV6-1 to TRBJ1-1, with D perhaps TRBD1 (5 bases). This CDR3 comprises 14 residues. CDR1 is MNHNS and CDR2 is SASEGT in the germline V gene. Between the trimmed V and J ends, which lost 7 bases and 0 bases, there was a span of 12 bases. CDR3 sequence: CASTSTVMNTEAFF. Here the CDR3 DNA reads TGTGCCAGCACATCGACAGTTATGAACACTGAAGCTTTCTTT.

The chain links TRBV4-2 to TRBJ2-7, with 8 nucleotides matching TRBD1. V was pared by 3 bases and J by 0 bases, with 4 bases of the junction left unmatched. The CDR3 totals 15 residues. Germline V gene data show CDR1 as LGHNA and CDR2 as YNFKEQ. The CDR3 DNA is TGTGCCAGCAGCCAGGACAGGGAAAGCTCCTACGAGCAGTACTTC. Its translation is CASSQDRESSYEQYF.

In its sample, this clone was seen once. An end of the junction differs from the germline gene, which may be a read error. V is TRBV7-7 and J is TRBJ2-5; 8 bases fit TRBD2. Per the germline V gene, CDR1 is SSHAT and CDR2 is FNYEAQ (reference sequence). There are 16 residues in the CDR3. The CDR3 region is CASSLTEREILETQYF. The DNA for the CDR3 is TGTGCTAGCAGCTTAACCGAGCGGGAGATTCTGGAGACCCAGTACTTC.

J is TRBJ1-4 and V is TRBV6-6, with TRBD1 matching over 7 bases. The CDR3 runs 15 residues. Looked up from germline, CDR1 is MNHNY and CDR2 is SVGAGI (reference sequence). The junction had 4 bases not matched to a gene; V was cut back by 4 bases and J by 2 bases. CDR3 residues: CASSFKQGTNEKLFF. As DNA, the CDR3 is TGTGCCAGCAGTTTCAAACAGGGGACTAATGAAAAACTGTTTTTT.

This rearrangement joins TRBV29-1 to TRBJ2-7; TRBD1 might be the D (6 bases). Germline V gene data show CDR1 as SQVTM and CDR2 as ANQGSEA. CDR3 size: 11 residues. Trimming took 8 bases from V and 5 from J, leaving 13 bases between them. CDR3 in amino acids: CSFTRGDEQYF. The CDR3 DNA is TGCAGCTTCACCAGGGGAGACGAGCAGTACTTC.

The chain uses TRBV6-6 and TRBJ2-2, with 7 bases lining up with TRBD2. The CDR3 is made up of 14 amino acids. In germline, CDR1 is MNHNY, CDR2 SVGAGI (reference sequence). Trimming at V came to 2 bases and at J to 4 bases, leaving 1 base not matched to a gene. The CDR3 reads CASSYGGGTGELFF. CDR3 sequence (DNA): TGTGCCAGCAGTTACGGGGGGGGCACCGGGGAGCTGTTTTTT.